These 31 T cell receptor beta chains share one sample of origin, sequenced in a study of cytomegalovirus exposure and HLA in healthy donors. The primer mix had 60 Vbeta and 13 Jbeta primers. Measured with immunoSEQ multiplex PCR; TCRdb has only the in-frame clones, and not every one. The data contain approximately 150,000 clones, about 61% of them singletons. Material for sequencing was PBMCs. These receptor sequences come from a male donor in good health and CMV-seronegative.

CDR3 nucleotides: TGTGCCAGCAGCCCGGGGGGGAATTCACCCCTCCACTTT. This sequence encodes CASSPGGNSPLHF. The chain uses TRBV7-2 and TRBJ1-6; tentative D call: TRBD1 (5 bases). The germline V and J ends were trimmed by 5 bases and 7 bases, with 9 bases remaining between them. Looked up from germline, CDR1 is SGHTA and CDR2 is FQGNSA. This CDR3 is built from 13 residues.

V usage is TRBV4-3 and J usage is TRBJ2-5, with 8 nucleotides matching TRBD2. This CDR3 comprises 16 residues. The ends lost 1 base at V and 4 bases at J; junction bases unmatched: 8. The germline CDR1 and CDR2 sequences are LGHNA and YSLEER. CDR3 loop: CASSQGDQRGPETQYF. The DNA for the CDR3 is TGCGCCAGCAGCCAAGGTGACCAGCGGGGGCCAGAGACCCAGTACTTC.

This chain connects TRBV6-1 to TRBJ2-5; a weak D match, TRBD2 (6 bases). The V end lost 4 bases, the J end lost 2 bases, and 8 bases lay between the germline ends. Germline CDR1 reads MNHNS; CDR2 reads SASEGT. The CDR3 contains 13 residues. The CDR3 here is CASSGGGQETQYF. The CDR3 bases are TGTGCCAGCAGTGGTGGGGGGCAAGAGACCCAGTACTTC.

The chain employs TRBV6-1 and TRBJ1-2; D is possibly TRBD1 (5 bases). Germline assignment: CDR1 MNHNS and CDR2 SASEGT. V was pared by 10 bases and J by 7 bases, with 16 bases between. This CDR3 region has 12 residues. CDR3 in DNA: TGTGCCACCACCGGGGCGGGGGGTGGCTACACCTTC. This translates into CATTGAGGGYTF.

This sequence joins TRBV6-5 and TRBJ1-2; D is unclear. Germline CDR1 reads MNHEY; CDR2 reads SVGAGI. Trimming removed 6 bases from V and 4 bases from J, with 12 bases in between. The CDR3 loop spans 13 amino acids. The CDR3 DNA sequence: TGTGCCAGCAGGACTTCTGCGCTCTATGGCTACACCTTC. It specifies CASRTSALYGYTF.

The chain has TRBV5-1 and TRBJ2-3; tentatively, D is TRBD2 (6 bases). Trimming took 3 bases from V and 6 from J, leaving 8 bases between them. This CDR3 has 12 amino acids. Germline values: CDR1 SGHRS, CDR2 YFSETQ. CDR3 in DNA: TGCGCCAGCAGCTCAAGCGGGGATACGCAGTATTTT. It yields the protein CASSSSGDTQYF.

This chain uses TRBV28 with TRBJ1-5; TRBD1 aligns across 7 bases. The CDR3 loop spans 15 amino acids. The V and J ends lost 4 bases and 2 bases, in that order; junction bases with no gene match: 5. Germline loops: CDR1 MDHEN, CDR2 SYDVKM. The CDR3 coding sequence is TGTGCCAGCAGTTCGTACACAGGGGGCAATCAGCCCCAGCATTTT. Translation gives CASSSYTGGNQPQHF.

The chain carries TRBV2 and TRBJ2-2; D is unresolved. The CDR3 loop spans 14 amino acids. Trimming took off 6 bases at V and 7 bases at J, with 15 bases between the two ends. Looked up from germline, CDR1 is SNHLY and CDR2 is FYNNEI. The CDR3 DNA is TGTGCCAGCAGGTCCTCCGGTGGAGTCGGGGAGCTGTTTTTT. It specifies CASRSSGGVGELFF.

This clone was seen a few times. This rearrangement joins TRBV5-1 to TRBJ2-6; 9 bases match TRBD2. V trimming: 4 bases; J trimming: 0 bases; junction bases outside the gene matches: 11. CDR1 is SGHRS, CDR2 YFSETQ, per germline. The CDR3 loop spans 19 amino acids. The CDR3 here is CASSPEGSGGYSGANVLTF. Written as DNA, the CDR3 is TGCGCCAGCAGCCCCGAGGGTAGCGGGGGATACTCTGGGGCCAACGTCCTGACTTTC.

The chain employs TRBV2 and TRBJ2-5; tentatively, D is TRBD1 (5 bases). Germline loops: CDR1 SNHLY, CDR2 FYNNEI. CDR3 length equals 14 residues. V lost 7 bases and J lost 4, with 16 bases in between. CDR3 in amino acids: CASKNQGSRETQYF. The CDR3 DNA is TGTGCCAGCAAAAATCAGGGCTCGCGAGAGACCCAGTACTTC.

The chain links TRBV7-2 to TRBJ1-1; possible D gene TRBD1, 5 bases. V lost 5 bases and J 4 bases, leaving 17 bases between the germline ends. The CDR3 consists of 15 residues. Germline V gene sequence: CDR1 SGHTA, CDR2 FQGNSA. CDR3 loop: CASSPPPGYVTEAFF. The CDR3, as DNA: TGTGCCAGCAGCCCCCCCCCAGGGTACGTCACTGAAGCTTTCTTT.

The chain recombines TRBV27 with TRBJ1-2, with TRBD1 identical over 9 bases. CDR3 length equals 16 residues. V lost 5 bases, J lost 5 bases, and 12 bases stayed unmatched. In germline, CDR1 is MNHEY, CDR2 SMNVEV (reference sequence). For the CDR3, the DNA is TGTGCCAGCAGTCTCCAACAGGGGGCAGGGTGGTATGGCTACACCTTC. The encoded protein is CASSLQQGAGWYGYTF.

This chain links TRBV4-1 with TRBJ1-3; D call uncertain. CDR1 is MGHRA, CDR2 YSYEKL, per germline. The CDR3 is 18 residues long. Trimming removed 1 base from V and 0 bases from J, with 16 bases in between. DNA for the CDR3: TGCGCCAGCAGCCAAGCTTGGGTCGACTCCGGCTCTGGAAACACCATATATTTT. It codes for CASSQAWVDSGSGNTIYF.

The chain employs TRBV27 and TRBJ2-2; D might be TRBD2 (5 bases). The germline V gene encodes CDR1 MNHEY and CDR2 SMNVEV (reference sequence). Trimming removed 3 bases at V and 5 bases at J, with 10 bases between. The CDR3 contains 14 residues. DNA of the CDR3: TGTGCCAGCAGTTTTCTCCGGGGAACCGGGGAGCTGTTTTTT. This codes for CASSFLRGTGELFF.

This clone appeared a single time. This rearrangement joins TRBV13 to TRBJ1-2; the match to TRBD1 covers 8 bases. Per the germline V gene, CDR1 is PRHDT and CDR2 is FYEKMQ (reference sequence). CDR3 length: 15 residues. Trimming took 4 bases from V and 2 from J; bases not matched to a gene: 6. The CDR3 region has the DNA TGTGCCAGCAGCTCGCAGGGGGCGCTCAACTATGGCTACACCTTC. Amino acid sequence: CASSSQGALNYGYTF.

This clone was seen ten or more times. The J gene is TRBJ1-5, the V gene TRBV4-1; 8 bases are a match to TRBD1. After removal of 0 bases from V and 7 bases from J, the junction contained 5 bases not matched to a gene. The CDR3 consists of 15 residues. Germline CDR1 and CDR2: MGHRA and YSYEKL. The DNA for the CDR3 is TGCGCCAGCAGCCAAGAAGTGACAGGGGACCAGCCCCAGCATTTT. Translated, it gives CASSQEVTGDQPQHF.

The V gene is TRBV19, the J gene TRBJ1-4, with TRBD1 identical over 10 bases. The junction had 8 bases not matched to a gene; V was cut back by 4 bases and J by 0 bases. The CDR3 extends over 18 amino acids. The germline gives CDR1 LNHDA, CDR2 SQIVND (reference sequence). CDR3 sequence: CASSKPGTGDPTNEKLFF. CDR3 DNA: TGTGCCAGTAGTAAGCCCGGGACAGGGGACCCAACTAATGAAAAACTGTTTTTT.

This chain connects TRBV5-6 to TRBJ1-2; 8 nucleotides align to TRBD1. CDR3 size: 13 residues. V dropped 3 bases and J dropped 7; count of bases not matched to a gene: 5. Germline lookup yields CDR1 SGHDT and CDR2 YYEEEE. The CDR3 nucleotides are TGTGCCAGCAGCTCCCAGGGGGCTGGTGGCTACACCTTC. Translated, it gives CASSSQGAGGYTF.

A few counts support this clone. This chain links TRBV7-2 with TRBJ1-3; 7 bases match TRBD1. Germline-derived CDR1 and CDR2 are SGHTA and FQGNSA. There are 18 residues in the CDR3. With 2 bases clipped from V and 0 bases from J, the junction kept 10 bases outside the gene matches. The CDR3 DNA reads as TGTGCCAGCAGCTTATTCCCTGGACAGGAATTCTCTGGAAACACCATATATTTT. Its translation: CASSLFPGQEFSGNTIYF.

This clone showed up just a few times. This chain uses TRBV6-5 with TRBJ2-2; possibly TRBD1 for D (6 bases). Germline V gene sequence: CDR1 MNHEY, CDR2 SVGAGI. V gave up 7 bases and J gave up 4 bases, with 13 bases separating them. The CDR3 runs to 14 residues. CDR3 amino acids: CASIPAGVTGELFF. The CDR3, as DNA: TGTGCCAGCATCCCGGCAGGGGTCACCGGGGAGCTGTTTTTT.

The rearrangement joins TRBV7-3 to TRBJ2-3, with D maybe TRBD1 (6 bases). Trimming removed 4 bases from V and 3 bases from J, with 8 bases in between. The CDR3 length is 13 residues. Germline V gives CDR1 SGHTA, CDR2 FQGTGA. The CDR3 DNA follows: TGTGCCAGCAGCTACACAGGGACAGATACGCAGTATTTT. Amino acids: CASSYTGTDTQYF.

This chain links TRBV15 with TRBJ1-5; D ambiguous. Trimming removed 0 bases at V and 6 bases at J, with 6 bases between. Germline assignment: CDR1 LNHNV and CDR2 YYDKDF (reference sequence). The CDR3 contains 13 residues. The CDR3 is CATSRDYGQPQHF. DNA for the CDR3: TGTGCCACCAGCAGAGATTACGGTCAGCCCCAGCATTTT.

This clone occurred a few times. The V and J genes are TRBV6-1 and TRBJ2-2; 8 bases agree with TRBD2. Unmatched junction bases numbered 8, after V lost 2 bases and J lost 3 bases. The CDR3 extends over 17 amino acids. Per germline, CDR1 MNHNS and CDR2 SASEGT. CDR3 amino acids: CASSESRASGYTGELFF. The DNA of the CDR3 is TGTGCCAGCAGTGAAAGTCGGGCTAGCGGGTACACCGGGGAGCTGTTTTTT.

The CDR3 sequence: CASSWGGGRNSPLHF. CDR3 coding DNA: TGTGCCAGCAGCTGGGGGGGAGGGCGTAACTCACCCCTCCACTTT. The chain couples TRBV7-2 to TRBJ1-6; maybe TRBD1 (5 bases). Germline values: CDR1 SGHTA, CDR2 FQGNSA. CDR3 length: 15 residues. V was shortened by 4 bases and J by 10 bases, with 17 bases between the two germline ends.

The rearrangement uses TRBV7-9 and TRBJ2-3, with D tentatively TRBD2 (6 bases). Germline V CDR1 and CDR2: SEHNR, FQNEAQ (reference sequence). V shed 4 bases and J shed 0 bases, with 14 bases lying between them. The CDR3 covers 16 residues. The CDR3 sequence is CASSSRWGGSTDTQYF. The CDR3 DNA reads TGTGCCAGCAGCTCTAGATGGGGAGGTAGCACAGATACGCAGTATTTT.

The chain combines TRBV27 with TRBJ1-6, with TRBD1 matching over 10 bases. From germline, CDR1 is MNHEY and CDR2 SMNVEV (reference sequence). The CDR3 runs to 16 residues. The V and J ends lost 2 bases and 10 bases, in that order; junction bases with no gene match: 8. The CDR3 protein is CASSLGRTGGASPLHF. The CDR3 nucleotides read TGTGCCAGCAGTTTAGGTCGGACAGGGGGTGCGTCACCCCTCCACTTT.

V and J are TRBV29-1 and TRBJ1-6, with TRBD1 matching over 8 bases. V trimming: 4 bases; J trimming: 8 bases; junction bases outside the gene matches: 4. The CDR3 extends over 13 amino acids. Germline V gives CDR1 SQVTM, CDR2 ANQGSEA. In DNA form, the CDR3 reads TGCAGCGTTGCGGCAGGGGGCGATTCACCCCTCCACTTT. Encoded protein: CSVAAGGDSPLHF.

This clone has only a few counts. The rearrangement links TRBV28 to TRBJ2-5, with 14 bases that match TRBD2. In germline, CDR1 is MDHEN, CDR2 SYDVKM. This CDR3 spans 16 amino acids. V was pared by 5 bases and J by 5 bases, with 7 bases of the junction left unmatched. CDR3 sequence (DNA): TGTGCCAGCAGTACGACTAGCGGGGGGGTCCGGGAGACCCAGTACTTC. Its translation: CASSTTSGGVRETQYF.

There are a few counts of this clone. The CDR3 loop reads CAWRIPGQGRSGYTF. CDR3 DNA: TGTGCCTGGAGGATACCGGGACAGGGGCGGAGTGGCTACACCTTC. V and J are TRBV30 and TRBJ1-2, with 10 positions matching TRBD1. CDR1 and CDR2 from the germline V gene are GTSNPN and SVGIG (reference sequence). Germline trimming cut 3 bases from V and 7 bases from J; bases unmatched to any gene: 11. The CDR3 contains 15 residues. Looking up the rest from reference TRBV30 and TRBJ1-2 gives the full variable domain: SQTIHQWPATLVQPVGSPLSLECTVEGTSNPNLYWYRQAAGRGLQLLFYSVGIGQISSEVPQNLSASRPQDRQFILSSKKLLLSDSGFYLCAWRIPGQGRSGYTFGSGTRLTVV.

J is TRBJ2-5 and V is TRBV30, with D possibly being TRBD1 (6 bases). This CDR3 region has 13 residues. V was cut by 5 bases and J by 3 bases, with 13 bases left in between. CDR1 GTSNPN and CDR2 SVGIG come from the germline V gene (reference sequence). This CDR3 is CAWRRDTEETQYF. CDR3 sequence (DNA): TGTGCCTGGCGAAGGGACACAGAAGAGACCCAGTACTTC.

This chain links TRBV5-4 with TRBJ1-1; 9 nucleotides line up with TRBD1. J gave up 2 bases and V 0 bases, and 2 bases lay outside the gene matches. In germline, CDR1 is SGHNT, CDR2 YYREEE (reference sequence). The CDR3 runs to 15 residues. The CDR3 nucleotides read TGTGCCAGCAGCTTGGAGGACAGGGGAAACACTGAAGCTTTCTTT. It translates to CASSLEDRGNTEAFF.